The 24 T cell receptor beta chains below come from one sample, sequenced in a study of blood T cell repertoires in COVID-19. Profiled with immunoSEQ multiplex PCR; TCRdb holds only in-frame clones, not every one. The data hold hundreds of thousands of clones, with nearly 90% observed a single time. The specimen was peripheral blood. Receptors originate from a middle-aged woman with COVID-19, enrolled during active disease.

This clone has a single count. The rearrangement links TRBV30 to TRBJ2-1; D is possibly TRBD2 (6 bases). This CDR3 has 14 residues. Per germline, CDR1 GTSNPN and CDR2 SVGIG (reference sequence). Trimming removed 3 bases at V and 6 bases at J, with 15 bases between. Here the CDR3 DNA reads TGTGCCTGGAGAGGGACTTGGGACGGCAATGAGCAGTTCTTC. Translated: CAWRGTWDGNEQFF.

The V gene is TRBV7-2, the J gene TRBJ2-7, with 7 nucleotides matching TRBD1. There are 15 residues in the CDR3. Germline V CDR1 and CDR2: SGHTA, FQGNSA. V dropped 4 bases and J dropped 1; count of bases not matched to a gene: 7. The DNA for the CDR3 is TGTGCCAGCAGCTCGCCGGGACAGCCGTCCTACGAGCAGTACTTC. It codes for CASSSPGQPSYEQYF.

This chain links TRBV5-1 with TRBJ2-6; 10 bases are shared with TRBD1. From germline, CDR1 is SGHRS and CDR2 YFSETQ. Unmatched junction bases numbered 6, after V lost 0 bases and J lost 0 bases. The length of the CDR3 is 19 residues. The CDR3 bases are TGCGCCAGCAGCTTGGTGGGACAGGGGATAACCTCTGGGGCCAACGTCCTGACTTTC. Translating it yields CASSLVGQGITSGANVLTF.

This chain links TRBV18 with TRBJ1-4; a weak D match, TRBD1 (6 bases). There are 15 residues in the CDR3. Trimming took off 5 bases at V and 6 bases at J, with 16 bases between the two ends. Germline V gene lookup returns CDR1 KGHSH and CDR2 LQKENI. The CDR3 DNA reads TGTGCCAGCTCAACCAACAGGGCTGGCGATGAAAAACTGTTTTTT. It yields the protein CASSTNRAGDEKLFF. Full variable domain (remainder filled in from reference TRBV18 and TRBJ1-4): NAGVMQNPRHLVRRRGQEARLRCSPMKGHSHVYWYRQLPEEGLKFMVYLQKENIIDESGMPKERFSAEFPKEGPSILRIQQVVRGDSAAYFCASSTNRAGDEKLFFGSGTQLSVL.

The chain couples TRBV19 to TRBJ1-4, with D hard to call. The germline V gene has CDR1 LNHDA and CDR2 SQIVND (reference sequence). Trimming took off 6 bases at V and 8 bases at J, with 22 bases between the two ends. This CDR3 contains 16 residues. CDR3 sequence: CASRQMEGASREKLFF. The CDR3 nucleotides read TGTGCCAGTAGGCAAATGGAAGGCGCCTCCAGGGAAAAACTGTTTTTT.

This rearrangement joins TRBV6-2 or TRBV6-3 to TRBJ2-2, with a tentative D call TRBD1 (6 bases). The CDR3 runs 14 residues. Trimming stripped 4 bases from V and 3 bases from J, with 9 bases between. Germline values: CDR1 MNHEY, CDR2 SVGEGT. CDR3 in amino acids: CASSWDTDTGELFF. DNA for the CDR3: TGTGCCAGCAGTTGGGACACCGACACCGGGGAGCTGTTTTTT.

The rearrangement joins TRBV29-1 to TRBJ2-3, with 9 bases identical to TRBD1. Germline V gene lookup returns CDR1 SQVTM and CDR2 ANQGSEA. The ends lost 4 bases at V and 8 bases at J; junction bases unmatched: 16. The CDR3 covers 16 residues. The CDR3 DNA follows: TGCAGCGTTGGCGCACAGGGGGCGGCAATGGTCCGTACGCAGTATTTT. This codes for CSVGAQGAAMVRTQYF.

The chain joins TRBV9 to TRBJ2-2, with a weak D call TRBD1 (5 bases). Trimming left V 1 base short and J 1 base short, with 5 bases between. This CDR3 has 14 amino acids. Looked up from germline, CDR1 is SGDLS and CDR2 is YYNGEE. CDR3 amino acids: CASSVRGNTGELFF. CDR3 bases: TGTGCCAGCAGCGTAAGGGGGAACACCGGGGAGCTGTTTTTT.

This chain connects TRBV5-4 to TRBJ2-7, with TRBD2 matching over 9 bases. CDR3 length: 15 residues. V was clipped by 0 bases and J by 2 bases; unmatched bases: 3. Germline CDR1 is SGHNT and CDR2 is YYREEE (reference sequence). The CDR3 bases are TGTGCCAGCAGCTTGGGGGCGGGAGGGACCTACGAGCAGTACTTC. Protein sequence: CASSLGAGGTYEQYF.

The V gene is TRBV28, the J gene TRBJ1-5; D unresolved. V was cut by 1 base and J by 5 bases, with 9 bases left in between. Germline CDR1 reads MDHEN; CDR2 reads SYDVKM. The CDR3 sequence is 14 residues long. The CDR3 bases are TGTGCCAGCAGTTTATCGGGGTATGATCAGCCCCAGCATTTT. Translated: CASSLSGYDQPQHF.

As DNA, the CDR3 is TGTGCCAGCAGTTTTACCGGGACAGGGCTAGGGTATGGCTACACCTTC. Amino acids: CASSFTGTGLGYGYTF. The chain recombines TRBV27 with TRBJ1-2; 9 nucleotides line up with TRBD1. J gave up 5 bases and V 3 bases, and 10 bases lay outside the gene matches. This CDR3 has 16 residues. The germline gives CDR1 MNHEY, CDR2 SMNVEV (reference sequence).

The rearrangement uses TRBV19 and TRBJ2-5, with 7 bases that match TRBD2. V dropped 7 bases and J dropped 2; count of bases not matched to a gene: 10. Germline CDR1 LNHDA, CDR2 SQIVND (reference sequence). CDR3 length: 15 amino acids. CDR3 in amino acids: CASTPGLAEQETQYF. The CDR3 nucleotides read TGTGCCAGTACCCCAGGTCTAGCGGAACAAGAGACCCAGTACTTC. Full variable domain (rest looked up from reference TRBV19 and TRBJ2-5): DGGITQSPKYLFRKEGQNVTLSCEQNLNHDAMYWYRQDPGQGLRLIYYSQIVNDFQKGDIAEGYSVSREKKESFPLTVTSAQKNPTAFYLCASTPGLAEQETQYFGPGTRLLVL.

This clone was observed a single time. The chain has TRBV6-5 and TRBJ1-2, with 9 bases matching TRBD1. The CDR3 runs to 13 residues. Germline lookup yields CDR1 MNHEY and CDR2 SVGAGI. The ends lost 4 bases at V and 7 bases at J; junction bases unmatched: 4. The chain's CDR3 is CASSFRDRVGYTF. The CDR3 DNA sequence: TGTGCCAGCAGTTTCCGGGACAGGGTTGGCTACACCTTC.

The gene calls are TRBV28 and TRBJ1-1; 8 bases match TRBD1. The CDR3 consists of 15 residues. Losses at the gene ends were 6 bases for V and 1 base for J; bases not matched to a gene: 7. CDR1 and CDR2 from the germline V gene are MDHEN and SYDVKM. This CDR3 reads CASSLLGQANTEAFF. CDR3 in DNA: TGTGCCAGCAGCCTATTGGGACAGGCGAACACTGAAGCTTTCTTT.

The CDR3 reads CASSLVRGETQYF. CDR3 nucleotide sequence: TGTGCCAGCAGCTTAGTCAGGGGAGAGACCCAGTACTTC. The chain employs TRBV6-5 and TRBJ2-5; possible D gene TRBD1, 6 bases. This CDR3 has 13 amino acids. Germline-derived CDR1 and CDR2 are MNHEY and SVGAGI. Trimming took 6 bases from V and 4 from J, leaving 12 bases between them.

The chain employs TRBV5-1 and TRBJ1-3; D is perhaps TRBD1 (5 bases). This CDR3 has 15 amino acids. The V gene lost 2 bases and the J gene lost 5 bases, with 14 bases spanning the gap. Germline CDR1 reads SGHRS; CDR2 reads YFSETQ. The CDR3 nucleotides are TGCGCCAGCAGCTTAGGACTGGCGGGACGAAACACCATATATTTT. Translated, it gives CASSLGLAGRNTIYF. Supplemented by reference TRBV5-1 and TRBJ1-3, the full variable domain reads KAGVTQTPRYLIKTRGQQVTLSCSPISGHRSVSWYQQTPGQGLQFLFEYFSETQRNKGNFPGRFSGRQFSNSRSEMNVSTLELGDSALYLCASSLGLAGRNTIYFGEGSWLTVV.

This rearrangement joins TRBV4-3 to TRBJ2-3; D is possibly TRBD2 (6 bases). The germline V and J ends were trimmed by 4 bases and 1 base, with 18 bases remaining between them. Germline CDR1 is LGHNA and CDR2 is YSLEER. The CDR3 has 17 amino acids. The CDR3 DNA is TGCGCCAGCAGCCTAGAGGCAGGGAGGAGAGGCACAGATACGCAGTATTTT. This translates into CASSLEAGRRGTDTQYF.

In this sample, this clone turned up once. V usage is TRBV27 and J usage is TRBJ1-2; D unclear. Trimming stripped 2 bases from V and 6 bases from J, with 10 bases between. The germline CDR1 and CDR2 sequences are MNHEY and SMNVEV (reference sequence). This CDR3 comprises 13 residues. The CDR3 nucleotides are TGTGCCAGCAGTTTACGATTGGGAGATGGCTACACCTTC. Amino acids: CASSLRLGDGYTF.

CDR3 sequence: CASSQEDRVSNQPQHF. The DNA of the CDR3 is TGCGCCAGCAGCCAAGAGGACAGGGTTAGCAATCAGCCCCAGCATTTT. This chain connects TRBV4-1 to TRBJ1-5; 8 nucleotides line up with TRBD1. V was pared by 0 bases and J by 0 bases, with 1 base of the junction left unmatched. Germline values: CDR1 MGHRA, CDR2 YSYEKL. CDR3 length equals 16 residues.

The rearrangement uses TRBV20-1 and TRBJ1-2, with TRBD1 matching over 7 bases. Looked up from germline, CDR1 is DFQATT and CDR2 is SNEGSKA (reference sequence). V gave up 3 bases and J gave up 2 bases; unmatched junction bases: 6. The CDR3 runs to 14 residues. CDR3 in DNA: TGCAGTGCTAGTCGGCAGGGGGAAAACTATGGCTACACCTTC. It codes for CSASRQGENYGYTF.

The V and J genes are TRBV5-8 and TRBJ2-1, with 9 bases fitting TRBD1. The CDR3 consists of 17 residues. V was clipped by 0 bases and J by 5 bases; unmatched bases: 9. Per the germline V gene, CDR1 is SGHTS and CDR2 is YDEGEE. The CDR3 loop is CASSLVSGTGFDNEQFF. Written as DNA, the CDR3 is TGTGCCAGCAGCTTGGTTTCCGGGACAGGGTTCGACAATGAGCAGTTCTTC.

The gene calls are TRBV7-9 and TRBJ1-4; 7 nucleotides align to TRBD1. V lost 5 bases and J lost 7; bases outside the gene matches: 7. This CDR3 spans 14 amino acids. Germline V gene data show CDR1 as SEHNR and CDR2 as FQNEAQ (reference sequence). CDR3 in amino acids: CASSIRGSSEKLFF. DNA for the CDR3: TGTGCCAGCAGCATCAGGGGGAGCAGTGAAAAACTGTTTTTT.

The V and J genes are TRBV28 and TRBJ2-1; 7 bases align to TRBD1. The CDR3 runs 16 residues. From germline, CDR1 is MDHEN and CDR2 SYDVKM. J lost 0 bases, V lost 4 bases, and 6 bases had no gene match. The CDR3 region is CASSSPTGPSYNEQFF. The DNA of the CDR3 is TGTGCCAGCAGTTCCCCGACAGGGCCCTCCTACAATGAGCAGTTCTTC. Drawing the rest from reference TRBV28 and TRBJ2-1, the complete variable domain is DVKVTQSSRYLVKRTGEKVFLECVQDMDHENMFWYRQDPGLGLRLIYFSYDVKMKEKGDIPEGYSVSREKKERFSLILESASTNQTSMYLCASSSPTGPSYNEQFFGPGTRLTVL.

This chain links TRBV7-6 with TRBJ1-6; D perhaps matches TRBD1 (5 bases). Germline lookup yields CDR1 SGHVS and CDR2 FNYEAQ. The V end lost 5 bases, the J end lost 7 bases, and 15 bases lay between the germline ends. The CDR3 runs 15 residues. CDR3 bases: TGTGCCAGCAGCCCGGGACTTGGACGAAATTCACCCCTCCACTTT. Translation: CASSPGLGRNSPLHF.